The clone carrying this T cell receptor (beta chain) was detected a few times. The sample belongs to a study of blood T cell repertoires in COVID-19. Whole-study context: Researchers got acute and convalescent COVID-19 samples from the United States, Italy and Spain. Nucleic acid was either cDNA or gDNA, and it came from T cells, B-cell-depleted T cells, or PBMCs.

Trimming cost V 0 bases and J 6 bases, with 18 bases left between them. This CDR3 contains 17 residues. In germline, CDR1 is SNHLY, CDR2 FYNNEI. Original data processing: Using reference gene primer amplification, nucleated cell counts were estimated. Only in-frame clones appear in the TCRdb table, and some are missing; sequencing was by immunoSEQ multiplex PCR. V and J calls and clone size are given by that table; D and trimming were obtained from the DNA. Counted here are roughly 80,000 clones, more than 75% occurring once; the ten biggest clones make up under 30%. This sequence was found in a human donor in a cohort sampled during active COVID-19. This rearrangement joins TRBV2 to TRBJ1-5; D is perhaps TRBD1 (6 bases). The sample taken for sequencing was peripheral blood. The CDR3 coding sequence is TGTGCCAGCAGTGAAGCGCTGGGGCCGGGACAAATTCAGCCCCAGCATTTT. It encodes CASSEALGPGQIQPQHF.